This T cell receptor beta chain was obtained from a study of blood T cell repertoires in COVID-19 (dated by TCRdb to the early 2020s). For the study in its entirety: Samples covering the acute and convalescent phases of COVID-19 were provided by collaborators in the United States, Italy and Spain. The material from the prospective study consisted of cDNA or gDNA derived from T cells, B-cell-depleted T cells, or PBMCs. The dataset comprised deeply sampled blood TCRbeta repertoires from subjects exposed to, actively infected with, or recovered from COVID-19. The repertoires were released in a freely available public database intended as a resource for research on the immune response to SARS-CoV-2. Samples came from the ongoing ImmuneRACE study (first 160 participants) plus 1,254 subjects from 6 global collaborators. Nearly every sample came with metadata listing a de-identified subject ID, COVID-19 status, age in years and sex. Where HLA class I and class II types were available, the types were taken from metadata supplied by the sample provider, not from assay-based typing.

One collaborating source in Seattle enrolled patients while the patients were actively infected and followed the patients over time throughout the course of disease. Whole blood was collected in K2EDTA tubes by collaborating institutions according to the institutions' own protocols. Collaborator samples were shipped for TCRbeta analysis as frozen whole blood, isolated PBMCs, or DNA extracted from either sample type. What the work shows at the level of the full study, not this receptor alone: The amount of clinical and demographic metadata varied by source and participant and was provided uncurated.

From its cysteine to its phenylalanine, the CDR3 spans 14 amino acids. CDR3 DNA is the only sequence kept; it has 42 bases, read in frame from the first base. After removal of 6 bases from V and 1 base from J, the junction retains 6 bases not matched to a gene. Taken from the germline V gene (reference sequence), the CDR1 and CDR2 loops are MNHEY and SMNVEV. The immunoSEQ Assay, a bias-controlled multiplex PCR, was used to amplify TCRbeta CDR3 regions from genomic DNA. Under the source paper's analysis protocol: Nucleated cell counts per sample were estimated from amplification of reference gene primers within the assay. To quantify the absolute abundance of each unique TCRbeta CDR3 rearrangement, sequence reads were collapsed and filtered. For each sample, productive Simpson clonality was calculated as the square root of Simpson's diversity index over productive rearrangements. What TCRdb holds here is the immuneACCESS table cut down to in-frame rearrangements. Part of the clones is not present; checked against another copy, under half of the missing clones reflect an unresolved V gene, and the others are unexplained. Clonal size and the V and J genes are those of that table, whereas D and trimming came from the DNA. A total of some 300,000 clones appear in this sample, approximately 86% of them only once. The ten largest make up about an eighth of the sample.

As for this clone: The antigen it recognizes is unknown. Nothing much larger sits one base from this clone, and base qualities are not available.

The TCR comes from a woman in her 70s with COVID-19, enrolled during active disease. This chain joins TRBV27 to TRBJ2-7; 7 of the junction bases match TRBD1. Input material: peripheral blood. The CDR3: CASRLQGWSYEQYF. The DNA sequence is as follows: TGTGCCAGCAGATTACAGGGGTGGTCCTACGAGCAGTACTTC.